This T cell receptor beta chain was obtained from a study of blood T cell repertoires in COVID-19. Study in general: Samples came from the United States, Italy and Spain, spanning acute and convalescent COVID-19.

Individuals aged about 18 to 90 years were recruited from 24 US areas. CDR3 length: 15 residues. CDR1 LNHDA and CDR2 SQIVND come from the germline V gene (reference sequence). Germline trimming cut 7 bases from V and 4 bases from J; bases unmatched to any gene: 7. Profiling relied on immunoSEQ multiplex PCR, and the TCRdb table lists in-frame clones only, not all of them. The sample records around 220,000 clones, roughly 89% being singletons. What was sequenced was PBMCs or T cells enriched from blood (not recorded which). The genes are TRBV19 and TRBJ2-2; 9 positions agree with TRBD1. This sequence was found in a woman aged 40 to 50 who had recovered from COVID-19. CDR3 sequence: CASKRTGDSTGELFF. DNA of the CDR3: TGTGCCAGTAAACGGACAGGGGATAGCACCGGGGAGCTGTTTTTT.